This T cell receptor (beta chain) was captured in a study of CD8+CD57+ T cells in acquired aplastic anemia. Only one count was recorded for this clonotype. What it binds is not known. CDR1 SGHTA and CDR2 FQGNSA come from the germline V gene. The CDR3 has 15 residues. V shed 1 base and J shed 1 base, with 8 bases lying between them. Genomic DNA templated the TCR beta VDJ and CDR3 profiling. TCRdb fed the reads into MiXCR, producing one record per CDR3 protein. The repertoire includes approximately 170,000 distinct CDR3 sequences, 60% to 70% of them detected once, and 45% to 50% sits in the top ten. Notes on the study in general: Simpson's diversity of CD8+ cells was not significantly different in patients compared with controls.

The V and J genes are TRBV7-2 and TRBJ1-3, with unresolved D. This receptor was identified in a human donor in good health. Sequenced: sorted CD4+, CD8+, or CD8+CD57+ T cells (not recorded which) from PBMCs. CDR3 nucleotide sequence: TGTGCCAGCAGCTTAGTATTGGAGTCTGGAAACACCATATATTTT. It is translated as CASSLVLESGNTIYF.